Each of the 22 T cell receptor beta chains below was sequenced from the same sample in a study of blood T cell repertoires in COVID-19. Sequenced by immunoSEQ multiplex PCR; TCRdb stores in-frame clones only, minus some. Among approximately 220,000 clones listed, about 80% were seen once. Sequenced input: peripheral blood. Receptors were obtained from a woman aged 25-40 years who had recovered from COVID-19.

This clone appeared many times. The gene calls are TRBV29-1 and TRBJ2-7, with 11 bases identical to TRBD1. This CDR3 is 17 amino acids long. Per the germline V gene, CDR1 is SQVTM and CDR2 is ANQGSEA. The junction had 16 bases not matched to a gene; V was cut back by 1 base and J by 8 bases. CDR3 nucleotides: TGCAGCGTTGAAGCCCTTCGGACAGGGGGCACTCTTACGAAGCAGTACTTC. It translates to CSVEALRTGGTLTKQYF.

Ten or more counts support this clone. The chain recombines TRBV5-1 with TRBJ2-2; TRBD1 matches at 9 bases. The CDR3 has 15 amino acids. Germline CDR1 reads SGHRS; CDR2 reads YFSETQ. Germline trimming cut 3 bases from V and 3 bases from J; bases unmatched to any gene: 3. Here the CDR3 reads CASSYRDRDTGELFF. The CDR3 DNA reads TGCGCCAGCAGCTACCGGGACAGGGACACCGGGGAGCTGTTTTTT.

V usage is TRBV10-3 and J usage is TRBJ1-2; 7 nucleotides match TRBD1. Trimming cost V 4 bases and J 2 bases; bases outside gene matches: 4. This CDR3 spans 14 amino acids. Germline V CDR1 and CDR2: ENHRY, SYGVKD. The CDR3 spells CAISGQGVNYGYTF. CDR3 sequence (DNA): TGTGCCATCAGTGGTCAGGGGGTCAACTATGGCTACACCTTC.

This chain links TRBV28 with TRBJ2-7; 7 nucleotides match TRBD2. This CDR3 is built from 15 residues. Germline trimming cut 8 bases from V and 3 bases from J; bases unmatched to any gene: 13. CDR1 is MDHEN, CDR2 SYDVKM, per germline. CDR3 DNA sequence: TGTGCCAGCGGCCTTGGCGGGAGTAAGAGCTACGAGCAGTACTTC. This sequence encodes CASGLGGSKSYEQYF.

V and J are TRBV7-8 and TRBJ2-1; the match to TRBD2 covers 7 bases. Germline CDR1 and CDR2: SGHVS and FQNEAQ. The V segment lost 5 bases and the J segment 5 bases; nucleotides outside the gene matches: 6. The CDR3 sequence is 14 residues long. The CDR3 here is CASSIGTTHNEQFF. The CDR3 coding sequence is TGTGCCAGCAGCATTGGGACTACCCACAATGAGCAGTTCTTC.

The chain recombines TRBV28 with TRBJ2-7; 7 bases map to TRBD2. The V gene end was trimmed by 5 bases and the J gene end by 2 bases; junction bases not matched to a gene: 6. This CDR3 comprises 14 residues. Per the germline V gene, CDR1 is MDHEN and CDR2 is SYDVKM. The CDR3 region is CASSVSGPPYEQYF. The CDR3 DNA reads TGTGCCAGCAGTGTTAGCGGGCCCCCCTACGAGCAGTACTTC.

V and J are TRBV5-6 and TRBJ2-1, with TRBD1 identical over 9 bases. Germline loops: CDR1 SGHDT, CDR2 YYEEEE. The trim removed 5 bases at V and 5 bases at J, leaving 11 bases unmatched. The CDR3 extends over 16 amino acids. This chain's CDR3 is CASRRTGVSWDNEQFF. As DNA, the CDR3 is TGTGCCAGCAGAAGGACAGGGGTTAGTTGGGACAATGAGCAGTTCTTC.

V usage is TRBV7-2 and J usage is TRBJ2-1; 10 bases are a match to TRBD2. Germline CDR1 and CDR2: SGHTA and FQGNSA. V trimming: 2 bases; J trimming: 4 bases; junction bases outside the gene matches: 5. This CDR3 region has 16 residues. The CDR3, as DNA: TGTGCCAGCAGCTTACAGGGGGGACTAGCGTACAATGAGCAGTTCTTC. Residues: CASSLQGGLAYNEQFF.

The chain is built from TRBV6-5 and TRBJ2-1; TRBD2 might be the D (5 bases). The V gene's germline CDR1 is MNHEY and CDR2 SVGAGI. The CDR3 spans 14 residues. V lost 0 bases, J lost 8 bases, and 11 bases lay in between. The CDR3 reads CASSYSASSYEQFF. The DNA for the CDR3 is TGTGCCAGCAGTTACTCGGCTAGCTCATATGAGCAGTTCTTC.

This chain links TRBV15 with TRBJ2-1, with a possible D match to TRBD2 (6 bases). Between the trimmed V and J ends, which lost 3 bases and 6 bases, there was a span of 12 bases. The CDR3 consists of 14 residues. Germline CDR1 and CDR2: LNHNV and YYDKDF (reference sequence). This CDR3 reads CATSSLTGGNEQFF. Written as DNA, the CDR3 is TGTGCCACCAGCAGCCTTACCGGGGGCAATGAGCAGTTCTTC.

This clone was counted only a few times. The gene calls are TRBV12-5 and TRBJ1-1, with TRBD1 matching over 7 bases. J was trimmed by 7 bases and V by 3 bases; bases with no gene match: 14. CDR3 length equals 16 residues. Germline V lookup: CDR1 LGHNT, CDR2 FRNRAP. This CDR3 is CASGFSGQAAWNEAFF. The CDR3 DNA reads TGTGCTAGTGGTTTCTCCGGACAGGCTGCGTGGAATGAAGCTTTCTTT.

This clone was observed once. Here the CDR3 reads CASSTQGVVETQYF. For the CDR3, the DNA is TGTGCCAGTAGTACCCAGGGGGTAGTGGAGACCCAGTACTTC. The chain recombines TRBV19 with TRBJ2-5; 7 nucleotides align to TRBD1. V trimming: 4 bases; J trimming: 5 bases; junction bases outside the gene matches: 7. In germline, CDR1 is LNHDA, CDR2 SQIVND (reference sequence). This CDR3 is 14 amino acids long. The full variable domain, rest sourced from reference TRBV19 and TRBJ2-5, is DGGITQSPKYLFRKEGQNVTLSCEQNLNHDAMYWYRQDPGQGLRLIYYSQIVNDFQKGDIAEGYSVSREKKESFPLTVTSAQKNPTAFYLCASSTQGVVETQYFGPGTRLLVL.

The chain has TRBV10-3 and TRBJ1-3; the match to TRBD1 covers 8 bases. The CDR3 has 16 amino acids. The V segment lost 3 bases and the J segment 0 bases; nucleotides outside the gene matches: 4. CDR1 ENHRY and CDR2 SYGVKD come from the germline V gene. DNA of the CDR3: TGTGCCATCAGTGACGGACAGGGCTACTCTGGAAACACCATATATTTT. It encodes CAISDGQGYSGNTIYF.

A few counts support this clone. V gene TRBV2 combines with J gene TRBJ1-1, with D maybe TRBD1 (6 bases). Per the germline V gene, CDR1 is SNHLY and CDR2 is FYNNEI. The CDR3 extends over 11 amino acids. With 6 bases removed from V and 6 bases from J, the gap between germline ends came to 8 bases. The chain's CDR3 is CASRQGPEAFF. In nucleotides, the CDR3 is TGTGCCAGCAGACAGGGCCCTGAAGCTTTCTTT.

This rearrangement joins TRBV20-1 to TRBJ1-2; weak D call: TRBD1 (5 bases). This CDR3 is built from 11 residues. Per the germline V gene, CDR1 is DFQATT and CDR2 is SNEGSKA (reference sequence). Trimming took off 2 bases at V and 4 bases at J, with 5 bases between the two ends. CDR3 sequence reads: CSARRGYGYTF. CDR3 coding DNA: TGCAGTGCTAGAAGGGGCTATGGCTACACCTTC.

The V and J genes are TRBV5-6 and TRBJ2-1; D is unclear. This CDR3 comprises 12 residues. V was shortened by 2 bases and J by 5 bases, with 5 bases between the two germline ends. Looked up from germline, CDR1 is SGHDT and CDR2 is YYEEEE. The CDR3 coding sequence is TGTGCCAGCAGCTTCAGCGACAATGAGCAGTTCTTC. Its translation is CASSFSDNEQFF.

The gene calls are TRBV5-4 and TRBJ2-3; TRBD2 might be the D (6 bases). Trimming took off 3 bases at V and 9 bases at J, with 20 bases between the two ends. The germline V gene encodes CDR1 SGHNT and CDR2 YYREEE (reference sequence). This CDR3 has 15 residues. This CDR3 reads CASSSDEDYYLTQYF. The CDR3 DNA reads TGTGCCAGCAGCTCCGATGAGGACTATTATCTGACGCAGTATTTT.

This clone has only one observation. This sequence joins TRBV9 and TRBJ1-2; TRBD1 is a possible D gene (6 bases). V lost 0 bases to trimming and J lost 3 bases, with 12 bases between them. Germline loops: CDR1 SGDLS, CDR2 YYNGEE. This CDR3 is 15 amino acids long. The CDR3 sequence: CASSVGTANYYGYTF. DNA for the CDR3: TGTGCCAGCAGCGTAGGGACAGCCAACTACTATGGCTACACCTTC.

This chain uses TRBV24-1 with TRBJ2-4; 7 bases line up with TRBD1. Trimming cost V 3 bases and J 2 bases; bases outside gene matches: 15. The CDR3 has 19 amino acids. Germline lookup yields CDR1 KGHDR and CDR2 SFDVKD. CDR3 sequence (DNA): TGTGCCACCAGTGATCCCCTGGCTAACAGGGGTCCACCCAAAAACATTCAGTACTTC. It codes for CATSDPLANRGPPKNIQYF.

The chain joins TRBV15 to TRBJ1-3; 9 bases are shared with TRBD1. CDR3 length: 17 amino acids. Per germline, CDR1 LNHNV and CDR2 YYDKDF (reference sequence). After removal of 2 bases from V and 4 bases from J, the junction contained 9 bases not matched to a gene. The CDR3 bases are TGTGCCACCAGCAGATTACTCCCGGGACAGGGCGGAAACACCATATATTTT. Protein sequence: CATSRLLPGQGGNTIYF.

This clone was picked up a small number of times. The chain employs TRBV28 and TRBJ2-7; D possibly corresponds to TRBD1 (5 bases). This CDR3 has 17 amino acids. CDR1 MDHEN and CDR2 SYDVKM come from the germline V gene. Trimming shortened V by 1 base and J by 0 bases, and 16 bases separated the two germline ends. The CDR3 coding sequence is TGTGCCAGCAGTTTATTTAGTGACAGCGTGAGCTCCTACGAGCAGTACTTC. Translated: CASSLFSDSVSSYEQYF.

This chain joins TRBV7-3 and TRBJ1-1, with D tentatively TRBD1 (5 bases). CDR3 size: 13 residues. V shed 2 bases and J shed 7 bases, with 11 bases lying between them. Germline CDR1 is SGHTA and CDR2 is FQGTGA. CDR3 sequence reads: CASSLGRDVEAFF. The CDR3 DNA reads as TGTGCCAGCAGCTTAGGCAGGGATGTTGAAGCTTTCTTT.